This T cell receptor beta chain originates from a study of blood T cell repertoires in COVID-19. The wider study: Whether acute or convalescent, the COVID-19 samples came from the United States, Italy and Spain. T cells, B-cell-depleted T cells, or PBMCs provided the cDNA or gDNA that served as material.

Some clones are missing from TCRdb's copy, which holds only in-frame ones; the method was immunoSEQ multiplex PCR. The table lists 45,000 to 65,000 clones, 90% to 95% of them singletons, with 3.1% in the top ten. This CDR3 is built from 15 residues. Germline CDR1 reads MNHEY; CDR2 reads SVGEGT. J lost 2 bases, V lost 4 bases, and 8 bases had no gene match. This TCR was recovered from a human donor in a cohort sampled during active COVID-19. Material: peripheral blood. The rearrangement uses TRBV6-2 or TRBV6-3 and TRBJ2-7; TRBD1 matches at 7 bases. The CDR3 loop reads CASSFVRDRAYEQYV. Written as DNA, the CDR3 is TGTGCCAGCAGTTTCGTCCGGGACAGAGCCTACGAGCAGTACGTC.